This record looks at one T cell receptor beta chain sequence and its context. Its antigen remains unidentified. No much larger clone exists at a distance of one base, and base qualities are not known. The donors were healthy, HIV-negative adults with no recently reported acute infections or vaccinations. Every donor was a Caucasian adult residing in Nashville, Tennessee, USA. CD4+ T cells were enriched through magnetic negative selection, after which naive cells were positively selected on CD45RA and the remaining negative fraction served as the memory subset. Blood was obtained by leukapheresis, after which PBMCs were separated by Ficoll-Histopaque density gradient centrifugation and cryopreserved in liquid nitrogen vapor phase. Purity and quantity of every magnetically sorted T cell population were checked by analytical flow cytometry. From each sorted fraction, genomic DNA was isolated and quantified by UV absorbance on a Nanodrop 2000c.

These data are taken from a study of shared clonotypes between healthy human individuals (dated by TCRdb to about 2020). Concerning the study at large: The cohort comprised two women and a few men aged 18 to 49 years. For each donor, CD4 naive and CD4 memory were each run on three plates, CD8 naive on two plates, and CD8 memory on one plate. Leukapheresis yielded between about 0.8 and 9.5 billion PBMCs per donor. To estimate repertoire size and how much clonotype sharing occurs between individuals, the study deeply sequenced the blood TCR repertoires of a handful of healthy adults. To increase sequencing depth and limit assay-specific biases, different laboratories used diverse techniques to prepare libraries and sequence TCR repertoires. On the study overall, not on this receptor specifically: Incomplete sequencing was indicated by rarefaction of sorted-subset datasets, despite the large sequencing depth. Because the study included a small number of donors, the genetic and exposure-history diversity represented was limited. Higher generation probabilities were observed for clonotypes shared by all four sorted-subset donors than for non-shared clonotypes. Sampling was restricted to blood, and TCR repertoires in tissues likely differ from the TCR repertoires found in blood. About 5% of naive CD4, around 3.5% of naive CD8, about 2.5% of memory CD4, and less than 0.45% of memory CD8 clonotypes were shared across four donors. Larger estimated clonotype richness was generally found for naive subsets than for memory subsets. Pairwise subsampling led to the expectation that sequencing depth would affect the degree of clonotype sharing among donors.

TCR CDR3 regions were amplified from genomic DNA by multiplex PCR using the deep immunoSEQ assay. Genomic DNA extracted from each cell subset was distributed evenly over all wells of several immunoSEQ 96-well plates, and each plate served as one replicate. For sorted subsets, around 200 ng genomic DNA, equal to 25,000 to 35,000 T cell genomes, was loaded into each replicate PCR. The purified libraries were quantified using a Qubit 3.0 fluorometer, sized with a Bioanalyzer 2100, and then quantified again using the KAPA Library Quantification kit. Each immunoSEQ 96-well plate was sequenced on its own single-read 150-cycle Illumina NextSeq 550 flow cell. Turning to the authors' computational methods: Because only junctional sequences without quality scores were contained in the immunoSEQ output, filtering matching that applied to full-length reads could not be performed. Sequences were annotated with PyIR, a Python wrapper for IgBLAST v1.9, using IMGT germline references to assign V/J genes and CDR3. Reads were removed for weak V/J assignments (E-value above 1e-6), missing CDR3, stop codons, out-of-frame junctions, or ambiguous translated residues. A V3J clonotype was defined by an identical inferred V gene, J gene, and CDR3 amino acid sequence. To compute the percentage overlap between repertoires, the number of shared unique clonotypes was divided by the size of the smaller repertoire. RTK rarefaction, the Chao1 estimator, and Recon v2.1 estimates of unobserved clonotypes were used to assess repertoire richness. Generation probabilities were computed with OLGA for all TCRbeta clonotypes obtained by the gDNA method from a few donors. Imported from immuneACCESS, the table was reduced by TCRdb to in-frame sequences with V and J called. These copies leave out some clones; in studies compared against another copy, an unresolved V gene accounts for under half, and the cause of the remainder is not known. V and J calls and clone size are copied from that table; D and trimming were computed from the DNA. This sample has about 2.5 million clones in its table, and about nine tenths of those were observed once. Together, the top ten hold around 0.38% of the sample.

Sequencing was carried out using naive CD4+ T cells from PBMCs. The sample's cell subset or site label, in plain terms: CD45RA+ positively selected. The receptor was isolated from a man between 18 and 29 years old in good health. Some clones in this sample may be carry-over from other donors' samples.

The CDR3 here reads CASSDTTGILNNQPQHF. The nucleotide sequence is given as TGTGCCAGCAGTGACACAACCGGGATCTTAAACAATCAGCCCCAGCATTTT. The chain was built from TRBV6-1 and TRBJ1-5; no D gene call is confident. CDR1 and CDR2 (MNHNS, SASEGT) derive from the germline V gene. The CDR3 goes from the cysteine to the phenylalanine over 17 residues. The DNA shown is the 51-base CDR3, in frame from base 1. The germline ends are 18 bases apart after V is trimmed by 3 bases and J by 3 bases.